One sample yielded the 26 T cell receptor beta chains listed below, sequenced in a study of PD-L1 blockade in urothelial cancer. The method was immunoSEQ multiplex PCR; TCRdb's version includes in-frame clones alone and lacks a portion of them. Among about 52,000 clones listed, nearly 85% were seen once. Sequenced here: PBMCs, sampled around atezolizumab (anti-PD-L1) treatment. The origin of the receptors is a man aged 35 to 55 with urothelial cancer.

This clone showed up just a few times. The chain joins TRBV18 to TRBJ1-1, with D perhaps TRBD1 (5 bases). CDR1 and CDR2 from the germline V gene are KGHSH and LQKENI. This CDR3 is built from 11 residues. Deletions cut 6 bases from V and 8 bases from J, with 10 bases between. DNA for the CDR3: TGTGCCAGCTCCCAGACAGACGAAGCTTTCTTT. It is translated as CASSQTDEAFF. The full variable domain, its missing parts supplied by reference TRBV18 and TRBJ1-1, is NAGVMQNPRHLVRRRGQEARLRCSPMKGHSHVYWYRQLPEEGLKFMVYLQKENIIDESGMPKERFSAEFPKEGPSILRIQQVVRGDSAAYFCASSQTDEAFFGQGTRLTVV.

The chain carries TRBV18 and TRBJ2-1, with TRBD2 as a possible D gene (5 bases). There are 15 residues in the CDR3. V lost 6 bases and J 3 bases, leaving 15 bases between the germline ends. Germline CDR1 is KGHSH and CDR2 is LQKENI. The CDR3 region is CASSLNTGNYNEQFF. The CDR3 coding sequence is TGTGCCAGCTCGCTAAATACCGGGAACTACAATGAGCAGTTCTTC.

This chain connects TRBV2 to TRBJ2-7; tentatively, D is TRBD1 (6 bases). CDR1 and CDR2 (germline): SNHLY, FYNNEI. V was shortened by 10 bases and J by 2 bases, with 15 bases between the two germline ends. This CDR3 spans 13 amino acids. CDR3 sequence: CATRRDIAYEQYF. Written as DNA, the CDR3 is TGTGCCACCCGCCGGGACATTGCCTACGAGCAGTACTTC.

The chain combines TRBV7-3 with TRBJ2-5; TRBD2 matches at 7 bases. V shed 4 bases, J shed 2 bases, and the junction held 4 bases outside the gene matches. This CDR3 comprises 14 residues. The V gene's germline CDR1 is SGHTA and CDR2 FQGTGA. The CDR3 here is CASSSDGGQETQYF. CDR3 nucleotides: TGTGCCAGCAGCTCGGACGGGGGGCAAGAGACCCAGTACTTC.

In its sample, this clone was seen once. The rearrangement joins TRBV7-9 to TRBJ2-1; 8 bases align to TRBD2. Germline V gives CDR1 SEHNR, CDR2 FQNEAQ (reference sequence). Trimming removed 5 bases from V and 4 bases from J; junction bases left unmatched: 7. This CDR3 is built from 15 residues. The CDR3 loop reads CASSRAGEKYNEQFF. CDR3 sequence (DNA): TGTGCCAGCAGCCGAGCGGGAGAAAAATACAATGAGCAGTTCTTC.

The chain uses TRBV15 and TRBJ2-7; tentative D call: TRBD2 (5 bases). Per the germline V gene, CDR1 is LNHNV and CDR2 is YYDKDF (reference sequence). The CDR3 totals 15 residues. Trimming took off 0 bases at V and 5 bases at J, with 14 bases between the two ends. CDR3 DNA sequence: TGTGCCACCAGCAGAGATCCGGGGAGAGGCGACGAGCAGTACTTC. It translates to CATSRDPGRGDEQYF. The variable domain in full, with the rest retrieved from reference TRBV15 and TRBJ2-7, is DAMVIQNPRYQVTQFGKPVTLSCSQTLNHNVMYWYQQKSSQAPKLLFHYYDKDFNNEADTPDNFQSRRPNTSFCFLDIRSPGLGDTAMYLCATSRDPGRGDEQYFGPGTRLTVT.

The chain carries TRBV13 and TRBJ1-1, with 9 nucleotides matching TRBD1. The germline CDR1 and CDR2 sequences are PRHDT and FYEKMQ (reference sequence). The CDR3 sequence is 12 residues long. The junction had 5 bases not matched to a gene; V was cut back by 5 bases and J by 10 bases. CDR3 nucleotides: TGTGCCAGCAGCGAACAGGGGGCGATAGCTTTCTTT. Protein product: CASSEQGAIAFF.

CDR3 sequence: CASSGGSGRAGDTQYF. In nucleotides, the CDR3 is TGTGCCAGCAGTGGAGGTAGCGGGAGGGCCGGAGATACGCAGTATTTT. The chain joins TRBV6-1 to TRBJ2-3; 11 nucleotides match TRBD2. J gave up 5 bases and V 4 bases, and 8 bases lay outside the gene matches. The CDR3 covers 16 residues. CDR1 MNHNS and CDR2 SASEGT come from the germline V gene.

The rearrangement links TRBV28 to TRBJ1-1; D gene unclear. Germline loops: CDR1 MDHEN, CDR2 SYDVKM. This CDR3 spans 14 amino acids. Trimming removed 5 bases at V and 4 bases at J, with 14 bases between. CDR3: CASSPIGGPTEAFF. Written as DNA, the CDR3 is TGTGCCAGCAGTCCGATCGGAGGGCCCACTGAAGCTTTCTTT.

The J gene is TRBJ2-1, the V gene TRBV7-3; TRBD2 agrees at 9 bases. The germline CDR1 and CDR2 sequences are SGHTA and FQGTGA. The CDR3 sequence is 14 residues long. With 0 bases clipped from V and 9 bases from J, the junction kept 3 bases outside the gene matches. This CDR3 reads CASSLTSGSSEQFF. The DNA for the CDR3 is TGTGCCAGCAGCTTAACTAGCGGGAGTAGTGAGCAGTTCTTC.

The rearrangement joins TRBV27 to TRBJ2-1; tentative D call: TRBD1 (6 bases). From germline, CDR1 is MNHEY and CDR2 SMNVEV (reference sequence). This CDR3 has 19 amino acids. V was shortened by 7 bases and J by 1 base, with 26 bases between the two germline ends. The chain's CDR3 is CASKLFLGVQGASYNEQFF. CDR3 DNA: TGTGCCAGCAAACTATTTTTGGGGGTACAGGGCGCTTCCTACAATGAGCAGTTCTTC.

The rearrangement joins TRBV29-1 to TRBJ2-7, with a possible D match to TRBD1 (6 bases). V dropped 3 bases and J dropped 3 bases, with 12 bases sitting between them. CDR3 length equals 13 residues. Germline lookup yields CDR1 SQVTM and CDR2 ANQGSEA. The CDR3 DNA is TGCAGCGTTGAGAAGGTGACAGGCTACGAGCAGTACTTC. Translated: CSVEKVTGYEQYF.

The DNA of the CDR3 is TGTGCCAGCAGTGTTACTAGCGGAGGGAGCTCCTACAATGAGCAGTTCTTC. Its translation is CASSVTSGGSSYNEQFF. The chain uses TRBV6-1 and TRBJ2-1; 8 bases agree with TRBD2. With 4 bases clipped from V and 0 bases from J, the junction kept 8 bases outside the gene matches. The germline V gene has CDR1 MNHNS and CDR2 SASEGT. This CDR3 region has 17 residues.

This chain joins TRBV2 and TRBJ2-7; TRBD1 aligns across 10 bases. V dropped 7 bases and J dropped 4; count of bases not matched to a gene: 10. CDR3 length: 15 residues. The germline V gene encodes CDR1 SNHLY and CDR2 FYNNEI. The DNA for the CDR3 is TGTGCCAGCACCATCTCCGGGACAGGGGCTTACGAGCAGTACTTC. It translates to CASTISGTGAYEQYF.

The CDR3 region is CASTTTRGHETQYF. CDR3 DNA sequence: TGTGCCAGCACCACAACCAGGGGGCACGAGACCCAGTACTTC. The chain recombines TRBV11-2 with TRBJ2-5, with 8 nucleotides matching TRBD1. The trim removed 7 bases at V and 5 bases at J, leaving 9 bases unmatched. The CDR3 contains 14 residues. Germline assignment: CDR1 SGHAT and CDR2 FQNNGV.

Here the CDR3 DNA reads TGTGCCAGCAGCCAATCAAGGGGGACAGGTAGCACAGATACGCAGTATTTT. Translation gives CASSQSRGTGSTDTQYF. V gene TRBV27 combines with J gene TRBJ2-3, with 8 positions matching TRBD1. This CDR3 has 17 residues. Trimming at V came to 6 bases and at J to 0 bases, leaving 11 bases not matched to a gene. CDR1 and CDR2 from the germline V gene are MNHEY and SMNVEV (reference sequence).

The gene calls are TRBV9 and TRBJ2-1; D perhaps matches TRBD2 (5 bases). V was cut by 7 bases and J by 8 bases, with 19 bases left in between. Germline CDR1 reads SGDLS; CDR2 reads YYNGEE. The CDR3 is 14 residues long. This chain's CDR3 is CASGSGSPTHEQFF. As DNA, the CDR3 is TGTGCCAGCGGGAGCGGCTCCCCCACCCATGAGCAGTTCTTC.

The genes are TRBV19 and TRBJ1-5; a possible D gene is TRBD1 (6 bases). Germline CDR1 and CDR2: LNHDA and SQIVND (reference sequence). Trimming took 7 bases from V and 4 from J, leaving 17 bases between them. This CDR3 comprises 15 residues. The CDR3 spells CASTSATGRNQPQHF. The DNA for the CDR3 is TGTGCCAGTACCTCCGCGACAGGTAGGAATCAGCCCCAGCATTTT.

This clone was recorded only once. The gene calls are TRBV5-1 and TRBJ2-1, with TRBD2 matching over 10 bases. V lost 5 bases and J lost 0; bases outside the gene matches: 5. The CDR3 covers 16 residues. CDR1 and CDR2 (germline): SGHRS, YFSETQ. The CDR3 loop reads CASSPSGGSSYNEQFF. In DNA, the CDR3 is TGCGCCAGCAGTCCTAGCGGGGGTAGCTCCTACAATGAGCAGTTCTTC. Supplemented by reference TRBV5-1 and TRBJ2-1, the full variable domain reads KAGVTQTPRYLIKTRGQQVTLSCSPISGHRSVSWYQQTPGQGLQFLFEYFSETQRNKGNFPGRFSGRQFSNSRSEMNVSTLELGDSALYLCASSPSGGSSYNEQFFGPGTRLTVL.

The chain combines TRBV6-8 with TRBJ1-1; D remains ambiguous. Trimming removed 5 bases at V and 3 bases at J, with 25 bases between. CDR3 size: 18 residues. The germline gives CDR1 MNHGY, CDR2 SAAAGT. CDR3 bases: TGTGCCAGCAGTATCCGCCGGAGGGCCCGGATGATGGACACTGAAGCTTTCTTT. It translates to CASSIRRRARMMDTEAFF.

V usage is TRBV19 and J usage is TRBJ1-4; no firm D call. CDR1 and CDR2 (germline): LNHDA, SQIVND (reference sequence). The V and J ends lost 5 bases and 0 bases respectively, with 13 bases between them. This CDR3 comprises 16 residues. This chain's CDR3 is CASSPAQTATNEKLFF. The CDR3 region has the DNA TGTGCCAGTAGTCCCGCCCAGACTGCAACTAATGAAAAACTGTTTTTT.

The sample holds one count of this clone. The chain joins TRBV28 to TRBJ1-5; 7 positions agree with TRBD1. The trim removed 3 bases at V and 0 bases at J, leaving 5 bases unmatched. CDR1 is MDHEN and CDR2 is SYDVKM in the germline V gene. This CDR3 contains 16 residues. For the CDR3, the DNA is TGTGCCAGCAGTTTCCCCCGGGACAGTAGCAATCAGCCCCAGCATTTT. This codes for CASSFPRDSSNQPQHF.

The V and J genes are TRBV5-6 and TRBJ2-4; 9 bases are shared with TRBD1. Germline trimming cut 0 bases from V and 6 bases from J; bases unmatched to any gene: 4. From germline, CDR1 is SGHDT and CDR2 YYEEEE. The CDR3 is made up of 15 amino acids. The CDR3 DNA sequence: TGTGCCAGCAGCTTGGATAACAGGGGGCTAAACATTCAGTACTTC. This encodes CASSLDNRGLNIQYF.

The chain combines TRBV19 with TRBJ1-2; tentatively, D is TRBD1 (6 bases). CDR3 length equals 16 residues. Germline lookup yields CDR1 LNHDA and CDR2 SQIVND (reference sequence). V lost 0 bases and J lost 4, with 15 bases in between. CDR3 residues: CASSIDAGGAGYGYTF. As DNA, the CDR3 is TGTGCCAGTAGTATAGATGCGGGGGGCGCCGGCTATGGCTACACCTTC.

The V call is TRBV4-3, the J call TRBJ1-1; D may be TRBD1 (5 bases). Germline V CDR1 and CDR2: LGHNA, YSLEER. The CDR3 contains 15 residues. The V gene lost 0 bases and the J gene lost 1 base, with 9 bases spanning the gap. In nucleotides, the CDR3 is TGCGCCAGCAGCCAAGATAGGCAGGGGAACACTGAAGCTTTCTTT. It yields the protein CASSQDRQGNTEAFF.

The chain couples TRBV9 to TRBJ2-3; 8 bases map to TRBD1. Trimming took 3 bases from V and 5 from J; bases not matched to a gene: 5. The CDR3 spans 14 residues. Germline V gives CDR1 SGDLS, CDR2 YYNGEE. Here the CDR3 DNA reads TGTGCCAGCAGCGCAGGGGGCCTGGGAGATACGCAGTATTTT. Translated: CASSAGGLGDTQYF.